This T cell receptor (beta chain) was sequenced during a study of T cells after yellow fever vaccination. One entry per CDR3 protein, called by TCRdb with MiXCR from the 5' RACE reads. In the table there are 550,000 or so distinct CDR3 sequences, less than 20% of which are singletons. This clonotype has more than one count but fewer than ten. Trimming removed 4 bases from V and 7 bases from J, with 11 bases in between. Germline V gives CDR1 MNHEY, CDR2 SVGAGI. The CDR3 has 13 residues. The starting material was PBMCs, obtained 15 days after the yellow fever booster vaccination. The chain has TRBV6-5 and TRBJ1-5; D is ambiguous. The clonotype originates from a man aged 25 to 40 who received the YFV17D yellow fever vaccine. The CDR3 spells CASSSARKQPQHF. Here the CDR3 DNA reads TGTGCCAGCAGTTCAGCGAGGAAACAGCCCCAGCATTTT.